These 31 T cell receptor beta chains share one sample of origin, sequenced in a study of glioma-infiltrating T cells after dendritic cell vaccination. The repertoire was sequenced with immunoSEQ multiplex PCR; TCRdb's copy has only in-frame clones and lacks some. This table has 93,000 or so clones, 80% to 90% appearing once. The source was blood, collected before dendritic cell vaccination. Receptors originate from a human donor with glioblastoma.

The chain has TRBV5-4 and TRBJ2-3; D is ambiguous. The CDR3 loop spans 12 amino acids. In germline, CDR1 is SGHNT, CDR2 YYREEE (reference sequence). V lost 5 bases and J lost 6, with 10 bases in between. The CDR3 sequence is CASSFFPDTQYF. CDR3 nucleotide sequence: TGTGCCAGCAGTTTTTTCCCGGATACGCAGTATTTT.

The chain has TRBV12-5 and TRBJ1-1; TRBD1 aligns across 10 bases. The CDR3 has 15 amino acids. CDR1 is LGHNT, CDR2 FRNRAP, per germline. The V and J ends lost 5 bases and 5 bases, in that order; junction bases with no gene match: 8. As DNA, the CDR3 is TGTGCTAGTGGTCCGAGGCGGGACAGGGGAACTGAAGCTTTCTTT. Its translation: CASGPRRDRGTEAFF.

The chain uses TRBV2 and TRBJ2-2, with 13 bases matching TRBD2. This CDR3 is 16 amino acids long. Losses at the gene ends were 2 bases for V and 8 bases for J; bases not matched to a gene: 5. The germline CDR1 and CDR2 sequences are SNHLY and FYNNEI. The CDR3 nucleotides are TGTGCCAGCAGTGAATTACTAGCGGGGGGGCCTGGGGAGCTGTTTTTT. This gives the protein CASSELLAGGPGELFF.

CDR3 coding DNA: TGTGCCAGCAGCTTGGGGCCCCGGGACAGATTTACCTATGGCTACACCTTC. Protein sequence: CASSLGPRDRFTYGYTF. V usage is TRBV5-5 and J usage is TRBJ1-2; 7 bases fit TRBD1. Germline V gene data show CDR1 as SGHKS and CDR2 as YYEKEE (reference sequence). This CDR3 spans 17 amino acids. V trimming: 0 bases; J trimming: 4 bases; junction bases outside the gene matches: 12.

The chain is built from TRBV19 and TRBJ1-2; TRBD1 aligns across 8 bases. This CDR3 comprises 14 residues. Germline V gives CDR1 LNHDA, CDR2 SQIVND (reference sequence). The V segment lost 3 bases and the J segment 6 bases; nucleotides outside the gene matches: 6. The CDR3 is CASSMVQGADGYTF. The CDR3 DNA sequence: TGTGCCAGTAGTATGGTCCAGGGGGCGGATGGCTACACCTTC.

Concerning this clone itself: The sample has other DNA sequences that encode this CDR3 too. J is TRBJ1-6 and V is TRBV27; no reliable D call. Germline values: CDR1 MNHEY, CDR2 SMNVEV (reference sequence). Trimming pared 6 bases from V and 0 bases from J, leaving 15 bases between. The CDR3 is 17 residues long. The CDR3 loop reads CASSRVGDSSYNSPLHF. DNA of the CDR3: TGTGCCAGCAGCCGGGTCGGGGATTCCTCCTATAATTCACCCCTCCACTTT.

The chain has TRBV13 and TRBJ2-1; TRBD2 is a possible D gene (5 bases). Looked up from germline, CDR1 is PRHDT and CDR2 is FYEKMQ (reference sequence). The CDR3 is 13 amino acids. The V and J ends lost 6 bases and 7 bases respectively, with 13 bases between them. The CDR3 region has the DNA TGTGCCAGCAGACCCGGGAACCAAAATGAGCAGTTCTTC. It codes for CASRPGNQNEQFF.

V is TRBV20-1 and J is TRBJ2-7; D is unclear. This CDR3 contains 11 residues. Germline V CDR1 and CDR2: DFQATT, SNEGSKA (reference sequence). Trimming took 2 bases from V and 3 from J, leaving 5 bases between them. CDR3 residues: CSARLVYEQYF. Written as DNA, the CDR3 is TGCAGTGCTAGACTTGTCTACGAGCAGTACTTC.

CDR3 coding DNA: TGCGCCAGCAGCTTGGAGGCAGGGGGGAACACTGAAGCTTTCTTT. It encodes CASSLEAGGNTEAFF. The gene calls are TRBV5-1 and TRBJ1-1; TRBD1 agrees at 7 bases. The germline CDR1 and CDR2 sequences are SGHRS and YFSETQ. This CDR3 spans 15 amino acids. The J segment lost 1 base and the V segment lost 0 bases, leaving 3 bases of the junction unmatched.

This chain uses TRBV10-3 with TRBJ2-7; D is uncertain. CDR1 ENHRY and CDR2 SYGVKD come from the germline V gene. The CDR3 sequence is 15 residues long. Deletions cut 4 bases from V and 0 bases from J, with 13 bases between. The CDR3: CAISVSPESSYEQYF. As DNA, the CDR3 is TGTGCCATCAGTGTATCCCCAGAATCCTCCTACGAGCAGTACTTC.

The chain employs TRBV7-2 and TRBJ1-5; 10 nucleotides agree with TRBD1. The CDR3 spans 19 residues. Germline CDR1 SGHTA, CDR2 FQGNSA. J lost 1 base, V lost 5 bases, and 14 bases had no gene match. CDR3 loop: CASSTRTGGEVSSNQPQHF. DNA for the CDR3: TGTGCCAGCAGCACCCGGACAGGGGGTGAGGTATCAAGCAATCAGCCCCAGCATTTT. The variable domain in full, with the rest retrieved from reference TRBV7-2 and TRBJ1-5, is GAGVSQSPSNKVTEKGKDVELRCDPISGHTALYWYRQSLGQGLEFLIYFQGNSAPDKSGLPSDRFSAERTGGSVSTLTIQRTQQEDSAVYLCASSTRTGGEVSSNQPQHFGDGTRLSIL.

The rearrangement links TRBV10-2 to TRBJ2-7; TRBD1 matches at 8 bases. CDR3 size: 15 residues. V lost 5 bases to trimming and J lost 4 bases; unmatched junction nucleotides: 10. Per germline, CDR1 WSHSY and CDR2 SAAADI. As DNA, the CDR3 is TGCGCCAGCAGTCCGGACCGGGACAGGCTTTACGAGCAGTACTTC. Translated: CASSPDRDRLYEQYF.

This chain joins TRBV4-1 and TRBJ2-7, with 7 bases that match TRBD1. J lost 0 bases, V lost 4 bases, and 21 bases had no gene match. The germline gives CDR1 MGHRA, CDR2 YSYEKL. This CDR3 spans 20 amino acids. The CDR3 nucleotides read TGCGCCAGCAGCCCCAAGTTGGGGGAAAACGGGACAGCCAGCTCCTACGAGCAGTACTTC. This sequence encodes CASSPKLGENGTASSYEQYF.

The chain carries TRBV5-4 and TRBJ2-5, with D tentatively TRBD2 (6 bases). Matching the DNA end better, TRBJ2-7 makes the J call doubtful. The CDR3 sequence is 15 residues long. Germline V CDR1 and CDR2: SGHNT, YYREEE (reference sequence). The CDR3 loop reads CASRLGGGIDDEQYF. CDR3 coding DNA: TGTGCCAGCCGCCTGGGCGGAGGGATTGACGACGAGCAGTACTTC.

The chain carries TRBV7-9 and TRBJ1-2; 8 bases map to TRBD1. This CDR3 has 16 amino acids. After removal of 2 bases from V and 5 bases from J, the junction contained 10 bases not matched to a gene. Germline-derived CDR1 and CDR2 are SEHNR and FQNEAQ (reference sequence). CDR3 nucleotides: TGTGCCAGCAGCTTAATTCAGGGGGCGCCGCCATATGGCTACACCTTC. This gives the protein CASSLIQGAPPYGYTF.

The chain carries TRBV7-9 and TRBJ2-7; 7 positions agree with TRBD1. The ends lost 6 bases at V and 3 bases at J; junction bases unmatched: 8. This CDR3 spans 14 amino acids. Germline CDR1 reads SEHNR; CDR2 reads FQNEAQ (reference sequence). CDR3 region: CASRRQGQGYEQYF. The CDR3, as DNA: TGTGCCAGCAGACGACAGGGTCAGGGCTACGAGCAGTACTTC.

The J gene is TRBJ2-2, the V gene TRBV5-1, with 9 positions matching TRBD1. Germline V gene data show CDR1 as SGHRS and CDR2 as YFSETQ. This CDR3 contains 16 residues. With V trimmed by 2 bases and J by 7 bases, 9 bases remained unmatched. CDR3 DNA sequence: TGCGCCAGCAGCTTCGAACAGGGGGCCGGTGGCGGGGAGCTGTTTTTT. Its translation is CASSFEQGAGGGELFF. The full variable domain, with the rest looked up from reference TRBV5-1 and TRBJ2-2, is KAGVTQTPRYLIKTRGQQVTLSCSPISGHRSVSWYQQTPGQGLQFLFEYFSETQRNKGNFPGRFSGRQFSNSRSEMNVSTLELGDSALYLCASSFEQGAGGGELFFGEGSRLTVL.

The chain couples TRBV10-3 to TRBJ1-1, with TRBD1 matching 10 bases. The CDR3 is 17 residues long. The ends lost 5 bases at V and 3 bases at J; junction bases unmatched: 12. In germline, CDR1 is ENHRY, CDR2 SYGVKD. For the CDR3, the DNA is TGTGCCATCAGTAATTCCGGGACAGGGGATGATGACACTGAAGCTTTCTTT. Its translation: CAISNSGTGDDDTEAFF.

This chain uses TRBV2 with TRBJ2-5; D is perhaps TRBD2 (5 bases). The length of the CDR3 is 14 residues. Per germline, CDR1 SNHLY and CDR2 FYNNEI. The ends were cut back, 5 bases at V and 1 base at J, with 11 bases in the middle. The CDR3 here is CASSPRTVQETQYF. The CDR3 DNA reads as TGTGCCAGCAGTCCCCGGACTGTCCAAGAGACCCAGTACTTC.

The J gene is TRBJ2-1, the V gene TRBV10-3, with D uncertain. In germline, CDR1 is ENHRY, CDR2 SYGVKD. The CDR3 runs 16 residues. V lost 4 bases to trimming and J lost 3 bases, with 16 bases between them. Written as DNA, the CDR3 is TGTGCCATCAGTGTGCTGGGCCAGTCCCGCTACAATGAGCAGTTCTTC. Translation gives CAISVLGQSRYNEQFF.

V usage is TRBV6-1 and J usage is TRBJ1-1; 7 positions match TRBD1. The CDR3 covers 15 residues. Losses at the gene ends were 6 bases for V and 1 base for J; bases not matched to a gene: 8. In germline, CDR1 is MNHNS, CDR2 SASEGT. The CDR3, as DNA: TGTGCCAGCAGCCTTCTCAGGGGGACGAACACTGAAGCTTTCTTT. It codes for CASSLLRGTNTEAFF.

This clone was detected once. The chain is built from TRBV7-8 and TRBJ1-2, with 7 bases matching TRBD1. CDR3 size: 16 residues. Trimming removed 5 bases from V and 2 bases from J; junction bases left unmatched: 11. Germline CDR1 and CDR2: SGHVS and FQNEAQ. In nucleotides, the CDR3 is TGTGCCAGCAGCCCCAACCCACAGGGGTTGAACTATGGCTACACCTTC. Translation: CASSPNPQGLNYGYTF.

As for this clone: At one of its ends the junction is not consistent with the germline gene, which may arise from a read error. The CDR3 coding sequence is TGTGCCGGTAGTATAGGCTACAGGTTGACCCACATTCAGTACTTC. Translating gives CAGSIGYRLTHIQYF. This rearrangement joins TRBV19 to TRBJ2-4; possible D gene TRBD1, 5 bases. CDR1 LNHDA and CDR2 SQIVND come from the germline V gene (reference sequence). This CDR3 comprises 15 residues.

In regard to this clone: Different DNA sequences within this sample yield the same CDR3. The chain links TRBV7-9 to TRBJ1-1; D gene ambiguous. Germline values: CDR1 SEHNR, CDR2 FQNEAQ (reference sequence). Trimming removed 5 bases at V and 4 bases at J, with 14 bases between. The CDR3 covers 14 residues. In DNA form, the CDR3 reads TGTGCCAGCAGCCCGACTCTGGCGGGCACTGAAGCTTTCTTT. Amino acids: CASSPTLAGTEAFF.

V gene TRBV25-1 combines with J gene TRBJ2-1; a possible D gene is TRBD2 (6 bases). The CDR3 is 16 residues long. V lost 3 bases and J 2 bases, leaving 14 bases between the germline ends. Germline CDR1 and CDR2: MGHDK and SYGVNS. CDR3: CASSEPGDRAYNEQFF. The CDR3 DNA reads TGTGCCAGCAGTGAGCCGGGGGACCGCGCCTACAATGAGCAGTTCTTC.

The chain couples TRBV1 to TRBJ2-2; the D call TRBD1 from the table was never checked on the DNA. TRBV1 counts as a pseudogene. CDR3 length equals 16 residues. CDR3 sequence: CTSSQRQGANTGELFF. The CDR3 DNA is TGCACCAGCAGCCAGCGACAGGGGGCGAACACCGGGGAGCTGTTTTTT.

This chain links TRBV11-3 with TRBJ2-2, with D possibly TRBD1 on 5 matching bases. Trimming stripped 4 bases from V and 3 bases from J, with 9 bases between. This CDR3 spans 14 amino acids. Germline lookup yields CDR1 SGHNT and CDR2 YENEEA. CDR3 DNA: TGTGCCAGCAGCTATACAGGATACACCGGGGAGCTGTTTTTT. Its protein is CASSYTGYTGELFF.

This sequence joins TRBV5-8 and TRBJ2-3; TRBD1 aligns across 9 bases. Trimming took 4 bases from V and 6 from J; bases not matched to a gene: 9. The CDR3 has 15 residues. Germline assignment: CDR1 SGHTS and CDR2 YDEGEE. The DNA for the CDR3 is TGTGCCAGCAGCCGGGGACAGGGTAGTGGGGATACGCAGTATTTT. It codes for CASSRGQGSGDTQYF.

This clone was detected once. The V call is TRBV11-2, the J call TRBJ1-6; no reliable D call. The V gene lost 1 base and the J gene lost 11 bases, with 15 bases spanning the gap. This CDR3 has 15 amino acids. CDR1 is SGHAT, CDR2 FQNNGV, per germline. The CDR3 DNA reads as TGTGCCAGCAGCTTAGGTTCGGGAATTTTGACACCCCTCCACTTT. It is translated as CASSLGSGILTPLHF.

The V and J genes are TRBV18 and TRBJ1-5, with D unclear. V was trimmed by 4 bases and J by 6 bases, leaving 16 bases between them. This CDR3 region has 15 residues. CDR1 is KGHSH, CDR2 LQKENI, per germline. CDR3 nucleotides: TGTGCCAGCTCACTAGGGTCCTCGGGAGGTCAGCCCCAGCATTTT. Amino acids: CASSLGSSGGQPQHF. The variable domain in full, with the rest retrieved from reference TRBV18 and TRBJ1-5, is NAGVMQNPRHLVRRRGQEARLRCSPMKGHSHVYWYRQLPEEGLKFMVYLQKENIIDESGMPKERFSAEFPKEGPSILRIQQVVRGDSAAYFCASSLGSSGGQPQHFGDGTRLSIL.

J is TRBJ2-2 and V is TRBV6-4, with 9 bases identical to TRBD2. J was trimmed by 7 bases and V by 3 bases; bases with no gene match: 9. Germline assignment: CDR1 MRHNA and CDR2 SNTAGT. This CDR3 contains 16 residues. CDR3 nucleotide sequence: TGTGCCAGCAGTGAGAGGCGGGGGGGCCCTATCGGGGAGCTGTTTTTT. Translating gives CASSERRGGPIGELFF.